This T cell receptor beta chain emerged from a study of cytomegalovirus exposure and HLA in healthy donors. Whole-study context: Earlier, 150 million to 200 million T cells were analyzed, and fewer than 120 million unique TCR beta sequences were found among them.

This clone was picked up a small number of times. This CDR3 has 14 residues. V lost 4 bases and J lost 1, with 11 bases in between. Germline CDR1 reads SGHDT; CDR2 reads YYEEEE. In the PCR, 60 Vbeta and 13 Jbeta primers were used. As originally analysed: The count from a later analysis was tens of millions of unique TCR beta chains, 9.5 million to 13 million of them shared. Sequencing used immunoSEQ multiplex PCR; TCRdb keeps in-frame clones, though not all of them. For V, J and clone size, that table is used; D and trimming come from the DNA. Of around 160,000 clones listed, approximately 77% are singletons.

Sequencing was carried out using PBMCs. This TCR was sampled from a male donor in good health and CMV-seropositive. The chain joins TRBV5-6 to TRBJ1-1, with D perhaps matching TRBD1 (5 bases). CDR3 sequence: CASSRRRGNTEAFF. Written as DNA, the CDR3 is TGTGCCAGCAGCCGTCGGAGGGGGAACACTGAAGCTTTCTTT.